This passage covers 24 T cell receptor beta chains from one sample sequenced in a study of blood T cells in healthy people across ages (dated by TCRdb to about 2015). To prepare the library, 5' RACE was applied. The reads were generated on an Illumina HiSeq 2500. A second PCR of about 6 to 12 cycles was run with a J-beta primer mix and a sample-barcoded 5' primer. Through fastp at Q25 and MiXCR, TCRdb rebuilt clones from the public reads, retaining in-frame beta chains. Rows with a matching CDR3 protein are joined into one entry that keeps the most common DNA and genes. In all, the sample holds 1.5 million to 2 million distinct CDR3 sequences, and 34% of those were seen once. The ten largest account for approximately 10% of the sample. Sequencing was carried out using blood. These TCRs come from a woman in her twenties or thirties in good health.

The chain's CDR3 is CASSQTNFVGQRADTQYF. CDR3 sequence (DNA): TGCGCCAGCAGCCAGACCAATTTCGTAGGACAGCGCGCAGATACGCAGTATTTT. This sequence joins TRBV4-1 and TRBJ2-3, with D tentatively TRBD1 (6 bases). The germline CDR1 and CDR2 sequences are MGHRA and YSYEKL. V gave up 3 bases and J gave up 4 bases, with 23 bases separating them. This CDR3 comprises 18 residues.

This sequence joins TRBV10-2 and TRBJ1-2; unclear D gene. This CDR3 is 12 amino acids long. Looked up from germline, CDR1 is WSHSY and CDR2 is SAAADI. V lost 2 bases and J 12 bases, leaving 13 bases between the germline ends. This CDR3 reads CASSEPHSGHTF. The CDR3 coding sequence is TGCGCCAGCAGTGAGCCACATTCGGGCCACACCTTC.

This clonotype was counted only a few times. The chain recombines TRBV21-1 with TRBJ2-5; the listed D gene, TRBD2, was not tested against the DNA. TRBV21-1 corresponds to a pseudogene. This CDR3 is 15 amino acids long. CDR3 sequence (DNA): TGTGCCAGCAGCAATAGGACCCCTCTAGGGGAGACCCAGTACTTC. It yields the protein CASSNRTPLGETQYF.

The gene calls are TRBV28 and TRBJ2-3; 8 positions match TRBD2. This CDR3 contains 15 residues. Germline values: CDR1 MDHEN, CDR2 SYDVKM. J gave up 4 bases and V 1 base, and 4 bases lay outside the gene matches. Written as DNA, the CDR3 is TGTGCCAGCAGTTTATACGGGGGGGACGCAGATACGCAGTATTTT. It yields the protein CASSLYGGDADTQYF.

V is TRBV20-1 and J is TRBJ2-5; possible D gene TRBD1, 7 bases. The J call may be mistaken, given a closer DNA end match to TRBJ2-7. Germline V gene sequence: CDR1 DFQATT, CDR2 SNEGSKA (reference sequence). The CDR3 consists of 15 residues. CDR3 sequence (DNA): TGCAGTGCCTATACCTCCGACAGGGAGGACTACGAGCAGTACTTC. The encoded protein is CSAYTSDREDYEQYF.

The gene calls are TRBV20-1 and TRBJ2-3; 9 positions match TRBD2. This CDR3 region has 15 residues. Germline lookup yields CDR1 DFQATT and CDR2 SNEGSKA (reference sequence). V lost 7 bases to trimming and J lost 4 bases; unmatched junction nucleotides: 12. Here the CDR3 reads CSVEGPSGVSDTQYF. The CDR3, as DNA: TGCAGTGTTGAAGGGCCTAGCGGGGTCTCAGATACGCAGTATTTT.

This clonotype was seen only a few times. V gene TRBV20-1 combines with J gene TRBJ2-1; 9 positions agree with TRBD2. Germline-derived CDR1 and CDR2 are DFQATT and SNEGSKA (reference sequence). The CDR3 has 14 residues. V dropped 6 bases and J dropped 8; count of bases not matched to a gene: 11. CDR3 loop: CSAPWREGGDEQFF. The CDR3 DNA sequence: TGCAGTGCCCCCTGGCGGGAGGGGGGTGATGAGCAGTTCTTC.

On this clonotype itself: This may be a read error, as it is one base from a much larger clone. This chain uses TRBV29-1 with TRBJ2-1, with 8 bases aligning to TRBD1. The CDR3 totals 15 residues. CDR1 and CDR2 from the germline V gene are SQVTM and ANQGSEA. V shed 4 bases and J 12 bases; nucleotides not matched to a gene: 17. The CDR3 here is CSVGGGQGFTDVQFF. Here the CDR3 DNA reads TGCAGCGTTGGAGGTGGACAGGGCTTTACTGATGTGCAGTTCTTC.

This clonotype was found many times. V usage is TRBV10-3 and J usage is TRBJ2-7; the match to TRBD2 covers 7 bases. V trimming: 11 bases; J trimming: 3 bases; junction bases outside the gene matches: 4. This CDR3 has 11 amino acids. Germline CDR1 reads ENHRY; CDR2 reads SYGVKD. CDR3 DNA: TGTGCCGCGGGCGGGGGCTACGAGCAGTACTTC. Translated: CAAGGGYEQYF.

This rearrangement joins TRBV24-1 to TRBJ1-1, with D possibly TRBD1 on 6 matching bases. V gave up 8 bases and J gave up 8 bases, with 17 bases separating them. The CDR3 is made up of 13 amino acids. Germline V gene sequence: CDR1 KGHDR, CDR2 SFDVKD. The CDR3 coding sequence is TGTGCCACCAATGGGGGGGCAGCTGGGGAAGCTTTCTTT. Its protein product is CATNGGAAGEAFF.

This chain links TRBV5-1 with TRBJ1-5, with a possible D match to TRBD1 (5 bases). The CDR3 is 15 amino acids. Germline CDR1 SGHRS, CDR2 YFSETQ. Trimming stripped 0 bases from V and 7 bases from J, with 14 bases between. CDR3 nucleotides: TGCGCCAGCAGCTTGGCCGGGCAGGGAGAACAGCCCCAGCATTTT. Translating gives CASSLAGQGEQPQHF.

J is TRBJ2-1 and V is TRBV15; the D gene is possibly TRBD2 (7 bases). Germline CDR1 reads LNHNV; CDR2 reads YYDKDF (reference sequence). V lost 9 bases and J 0 bases, leaving 15 bases between the germline ends. The CDR3 length is 15 residues. CDR3 sequence: CATIGGGSSYNEQFF. The CDR3 coding sequence is TGTGCCACAATCGGGGGCGGGAGCTCCTACAATGAGCAGTTCTTC.

This chain connects TRBV6-2 or TRBV6-3 to TRBJ2-7; TRBD1 might be the D (5 bases). The CDR3 is made up of 12 amino acids. CDR1 and CDR2 (germline): MNHEY, SVGEGT. V was clipped by 6 bases and J by 4 bases, with 10 bases between them. DNA for the CDR3: TGTGCCAGCAGCTTACAGGAGTACGAGCAGTACTTC. This sequence encodes CASSLQEYEQYF.

The chain uses TRBV20-1 and TRBJ2-3; tentatively, D is TRBD1 or TRBD2 (6 bases each). CDR1 and CDR2 from the germline V gene are DFQATT and SNEGSKA (reference sequence). V lost 0 bases and J lost 5, with 15 bases in between. This CDR3 has 15 residues. The CDR3 sequence: CSAREGGRRGDTQYF. The CDR3 DNA reads as TGCAGTGCTAGAGAGGGGGGCCGGCGGGGAGATACGCAGTATTTT.

The chain links TRBV6-5 to TRBJ2-2; 8 bases are shared with TRBD2. The germline CDR1 and CDR2 sequences are MNHEY and SVGAGI. The trim removed 0 bases at V and 5 bases at J, leaving 5 bases unmatched. The length of the CDR3 is 16 residues. CDR3 in DNA: TGTGCCAGCAGTTACTCCCGGGGGGGAATTACCGGGGAGCTGTTTTTT. This sequence encodes CASSYSRGGITGELFF.

This chain links TRBV27 with TRBJ1-4, with D perhaps matching TRBD1 (5 bases). The CDR3 loop spans 15 amino acids. Germline values: CDR1 MNHEY, CDR2 SMNVEV (reference sequence). With 5 bases removed from V and 2 bases from J, the gap between germline ends came to 12 bases. The CDR3 protein is CASSPSRATNEKLFF. CDR3 bases: TGTGCCAGCAGTCCGTCCAGGGCTACTAATGAAAAACTGTTTTTT. Filled out from reference TRBV27 and TRBJ1-4, the complete variable domain reads EAQVTQNPRYLITVTGKKLTVTCSQNMNHEYMSWYRQDPGLGLRQIYYSMNVEVTDKGDVPEGYKVSRKEKRNFPLILESPSPNQTSLYFCASSPSRATNEKLFFGSGTQLSVL.

This clonotype was seen a handful of times. A much larger clone differs by one base, so this may be a read error. In DNA form, the CDR3 reads TGCAGTGCTAGCCCCGGGCCATGTTACGAGCAGTACTTC. The encoded protein is CSASPGPCYEQYF. This chain joins TRBV20-1 and TRBJ2-7; D is unclear. V lost 3 bases and J 4 bases, leaving 13 bases between the germline ends. The CDR3 spans 13 residues. Looked up from germline, CDR1 is DFQATT and CDR2 is SNEGSKA (reference sequence).

In its sample, this clonotype was seen a few times. The chain recombines TRBV10-3 with TRBJ2-3, with no clear D. This CDR3 spans 12 amino acids. V was pared by 5 bases and J by 2 bases, with 5 bases between. Per the germline V gene, CDR1 is ENHRY and CDR2 is SYGVKD. The CDR3 bases are TGTGCCATCAGTTCTAACACAGATACGCAGTATTTT. Translating gives CAISSNTDTQYF.

This clonotype was recorded at least ten times. The gene calls are TRBV28 and TRBJ2-7, with 11 bases matching TRBD1. Germline lookup yields CDR1 MDHEN and CDR2 SYDVKM. The CDR3 totals 14 residues. J gave up 2 bases and V 6 bases, and 3 bases lay outside the gene matches. The CDR3 DNA sequence: TGTGCCAGCAGGGGACAGGGGGGGCCCTACGAGCAGTACTTC. Encoded protein: CASRGQGGPYEQYF.

This clonotype was seen only a few times. V and J are TRBV27 and TRBJ2-1; tentative D call: TRBD1 (6 bases). The J call may be mistaken, given a closer DNA end match to TRBJ2-5. Looked up from germline, CDR1 is MNHEY and CDR2 is SMNVEV (reference sequence). The CDR3 contains 15 residues. The CDR3 protein is CASSSPSAGTPIQYF. The CDR3 nucleotides read TGTGCCAGCAGTTCCCCCTCAGCCGGGACACCGATCCAGTACTTC.

The rearrangement links TRBV9 to TRBJ2-1; 14 bases are shared with TRBD2. The CDR3 covers 15 residues. Germline V CDR1 and CDR2: SGDLS, YYNGEE. V lost 2 bases and J lost 9; bases outside the gene matches: 4. The CDR3 is CASSVAGTSGGEQFF. The CDR3 region has the DNA TGTGCCAGCAGCGTGGCCGGGACTAGCGGGGGTGAGCAGTTCTTC.

The V gene is TRBV12-3 or TRBV12-4, the J gene TRBJ1-1; no clear D gene. V dropped 0 bases and J dropped 8 bases, with 7 bases sitting between them. This CDR3 has 12 residues. CDR3 sequence reads: CASSLANREAFF. CDR3 bases: TGTGCCAGCAGTTTAGCAAACAGAGAAGCTTTCTTT.

The rearrangement joins TRBV5-4 to TRBJ2-3, with TRBD2 identical over 8 bases. From germline, CDR1 is SGHNT and CDR2 YYREEE (reference sequence). Unmatched junction bases numbered 7, after V lost 5 bases and J lost 5 bases. The CDR3 extends over 14 amino acids. The CDR3 here is CASSTRSGGDTQYF. CDR3 DNA sequence: TGTGCCAGCAGTACCCGGAGCGGGGGAGATACGCAGTATTTT.

Only a few counts were recorded for this clonotype. This chain uses TRBV6-6 with TRBJ2-6; D unresolved. This CDR3 contains 12 residues. V lost 7 bases and J 4 bases, leaving 5 bases between the germline ends. Germline CDR1 is MNHNY and CDR2 is SVGAGI (reference sequence). The CDR3 is CASISGANVLTF. As DNA, the CDR3 is TGTGCCAGCATTTCCGGGGCCAACGTCCTGACTTTC.